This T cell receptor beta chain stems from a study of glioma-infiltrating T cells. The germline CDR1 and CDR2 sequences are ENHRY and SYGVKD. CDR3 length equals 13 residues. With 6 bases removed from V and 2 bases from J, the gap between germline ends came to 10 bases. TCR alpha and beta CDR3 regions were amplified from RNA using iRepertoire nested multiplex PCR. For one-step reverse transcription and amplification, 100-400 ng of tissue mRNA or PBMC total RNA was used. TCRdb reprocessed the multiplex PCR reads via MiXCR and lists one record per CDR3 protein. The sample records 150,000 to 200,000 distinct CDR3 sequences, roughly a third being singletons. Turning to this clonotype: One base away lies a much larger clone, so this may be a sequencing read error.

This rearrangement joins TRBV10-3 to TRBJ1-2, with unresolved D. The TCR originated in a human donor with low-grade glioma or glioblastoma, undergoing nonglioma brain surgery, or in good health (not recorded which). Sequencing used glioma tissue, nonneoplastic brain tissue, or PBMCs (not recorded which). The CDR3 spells CAISQKENYGYTF. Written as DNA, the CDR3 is TGTGCCATCAGCCAAAAGGAAAACTATGGCTACACCTTC.